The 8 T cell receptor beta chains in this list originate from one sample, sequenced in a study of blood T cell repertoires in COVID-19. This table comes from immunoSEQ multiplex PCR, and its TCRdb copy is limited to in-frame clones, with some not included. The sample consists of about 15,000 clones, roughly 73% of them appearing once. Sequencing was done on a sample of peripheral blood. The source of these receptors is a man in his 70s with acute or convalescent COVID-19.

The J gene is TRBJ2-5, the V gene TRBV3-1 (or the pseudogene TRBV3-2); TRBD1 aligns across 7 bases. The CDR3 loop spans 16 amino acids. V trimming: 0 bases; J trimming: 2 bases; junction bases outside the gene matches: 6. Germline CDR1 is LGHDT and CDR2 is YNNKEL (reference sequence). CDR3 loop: CASSQERRTGQETQYF. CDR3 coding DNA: TGTGCCAGCAGCCAAGAAAGGAGGACAGGACAAGAGACCCAGTACTTC.

CDR3 coding DNA: TGTGCCAGCAGCCCGGACAGGGTGGCAACGGGCAATGAGCAGTTCTTC. Its protein is CASSPDRVATGNEQFF. The rearrangement uses TRBV7-2 and TRBJ2-1; TRBD1 matches at 8 bases. Germline loops: CDR1 SGHTA, CDR2 FQGNSA. The CDR3 has 16 amino acids. V gave up 5 bases and J gave up 6 bases; unmatched junction bases: 12. The full variable domain, with the rest looked up from reference TRBV7-2 and TRBJ2-1, is GAGVSQSPSNKVTEKGKDVELRCDPISGHTALYWYRQSLGQGLEFLIYFQGNSAPDKSGLPSDRFSAERTGGSVSTLTIQRTQQEDSAVYLCASSPDRVATGNEQFFGPGTRLTVL.

The DNA for the CDR3 is TGTGCCAGCAGCCCCGGACAGCTTAATTATGGCTACACCTTC. Its translation: CASSPGQLNYGYTF. The gene calls are TRBV7-8 and TRBJ1-2; TRBD1 is a possible D gene (6 bases). The CDR3 loop spans 14 amino acids. From germline, CDR1 is SGHVS and CDR2 FQNEAQ. The V end was cut by 5 bases, the J end by 5 bases, with 15 bases between.

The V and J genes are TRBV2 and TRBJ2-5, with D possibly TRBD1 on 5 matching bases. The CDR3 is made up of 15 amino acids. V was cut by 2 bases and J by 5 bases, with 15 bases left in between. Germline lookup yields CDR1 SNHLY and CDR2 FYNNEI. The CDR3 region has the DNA TGTGCCAGCAGTGAAACCCCCGGGCCAGGGGAGACCCAGTACTTC. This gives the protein CASSETPGPGETQYF.

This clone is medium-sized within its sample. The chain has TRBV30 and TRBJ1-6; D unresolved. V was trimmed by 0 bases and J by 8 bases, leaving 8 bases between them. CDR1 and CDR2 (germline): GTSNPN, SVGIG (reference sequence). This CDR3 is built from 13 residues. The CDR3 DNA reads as TGTGCCTGGAGTGTACAATCCGATTCACCCCTCCACTTT. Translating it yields CAWSVQSDSPLHF.

CDR3 sequence: CASSLTGEQADTQYF. CDR3 nucleotide sequence: TGTGCCAGCAGCTTAACGGGAGAGCAGGCAGATACGCAGTATTTT. This chain links TRBV7-3 with TRBJ2-3, with a weak D call TRBD2 (5 bases). The CDR3 sequence is 15 residues long. Deletions cut 0 bases from V and 4 bases from J, with 11 bases between. Germline CDR1 is SGHTA and CDR2 is FQGTGA.

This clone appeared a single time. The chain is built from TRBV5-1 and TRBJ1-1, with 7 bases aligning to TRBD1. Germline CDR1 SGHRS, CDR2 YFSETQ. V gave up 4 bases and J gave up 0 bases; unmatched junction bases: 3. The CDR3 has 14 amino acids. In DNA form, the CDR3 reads TGCGCCAGCAGCACTGGGACAGTGAACACTGAAGCTTTCTTT. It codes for CASSTGTVNTEAFF.

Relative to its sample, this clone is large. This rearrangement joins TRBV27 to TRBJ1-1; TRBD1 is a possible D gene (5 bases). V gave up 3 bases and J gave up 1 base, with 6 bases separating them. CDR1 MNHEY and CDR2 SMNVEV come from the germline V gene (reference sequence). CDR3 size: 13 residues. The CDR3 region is CASSLGQNTEAFF. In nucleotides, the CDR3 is TGTGCCAGCAGTTTGGGGCAGAACACTGAAGCTTTCTTT.